The sequence of this T cell receptor beta chain was determined in a study of Ad26.COV2.S vaccination and SARS-CoV-2 variants. Only in-frame clones appear in the TCRdb table, and some are missing; sequencing was by immunoSEQ multiplex PCR. The sample includes around 400,000 clones, over 75% of them seen just once. The CDR3 spans 13 residues. Germline V gene data show CDR1 as MDHEN and CDR2 as SYDVKM. Trimming left V 7 bases short and J 2 bases short, with 11 bases between. Documented treatment: 19 received Ad26.COV2.S at low or high dose, single or two shots; 5 received placebo; per-sample allocation not given. Collection of the samples took place on day 63 after the first injection of vaccine or placebo.

The genes are TRBV28 and TRBJ2-5, with D maybe TRBD2 (6 bases). The input for sequencing was peripheral blood, taken in a trial of Ad26.COV2.S vaccine versus placebo. This TCR derives from a person aged 18 to 65 who received the Ad26.COV2.S COVID-19 vaccine or a placebo. The CDR3 DNA sequence: TGTGCCAGCAAGATAGCGGATCAAGAGACCCAGTACTTC. Residues: CASKIADQETQYF. The full variable domain, in which reference TRBV28 and TRBJ2-5 provide the parts outside the CDR3, is DVKVTQSSRYLVKRTGEKVFLECVQDMDHENMFWYRQDPGLGLRLIYFSYDVKMKEKGDIPEGYSVSREKKERFSLILESASTNQTSMYLCASKIADQETQYFGPGTRLLVL.